The text below deals with one TCR beta chain. Its antigen is as yet unknown. Amplification of TCR alpha and beta CDR3 regions from RNA used iRepertoire nested multiplex PCR. From the multiplex PCR reads, TCRdb called clonotypes with MiXCR, one entry per CDR3 protein. In the table there are more than 300,000 distinct CDR3 sequences, roughly two fifths of which are singletons. This specimen belongs to a study of glioma-infiltrating T cells. Study outcomes and limitations: Patients with low tissue-blood divergence carried a signature set of shared blood CDR3 motifs.

This CDR3 comprises 12 residues. The germline V gene encodes CDR1 SNHLY and CDR2 FYNNEI. The V end lost 7 bases, the J end lost 4 bases, and 9 bases lay between the germline ends. Sequencing was done on a sample of glioma tissue, nonneoplastic brain tissue, or PBMCs (not recorded which). V and J are TRBV2 and TRBJ2-3; D uncertain. The receptor's source is a human donor with low-grade glioma or glioblastoma, undergoing nonglioma brain surgery, or in good health (not recorded which). Here the CDR3 DNA reads TGTGCCAGCACCGGCTACGCAGATACGCAGTATTTT. Translated, it gives CASTGYADTQYF.